The present entry profiles one T cell receptor beta chain with its context. This receptor's antigen is unknown. It has no much larger one-base neighbor in the sample; base qualities were not kept. This sample was taken from a study of CD8 T cells in ankylosing spondylitis (dated by TCRdb to the late 2010s). Study-wide context: To find TCR variants linked to disease, the study profiled T cell receptor beta repertoires in ankylosing spondylitis patients and healthy donors. The whole study cohort included under 140 healthy donors and about two dozen ankylosing spondylitis patients. Samples of peripheral blood were taken, and for ankylosing spondylitis patients, synovial fluid was collected as well. Broader findings and caveats from the paper: Blood from ankylosing spondylitis patients appeared to be characterized by a TCR beta motif composed of under ten highly homologous amino acid variants. According to the report, matched synovial fluid samples from ankylosing spondylitis patients were significantly enriched for the disease-linked clones. The disease-linked clones showed a CD8+ phenotype and occurred at relatively low frequencies in peripheral blood. Some TCR beta motif variants had previously been reported in synovial fluid and blood of reactive arthritis patients, which suggested common disease-initiation mechanisms.

Sequencing was carried out with an Illumina HiSeq 2500. Quantitative 5'-RACE with molecular barcodes was the method used to prepare the TCR beta libraries. The source study handled its data this way. A new computational method based on a probabilistic model of VDJ rearrangement was used to identify disease-linked TCR variants. TCRdb reanalyzed the raw reads on its own, using fastp at Q25 for trimming and MiXCR for clone calling, and kept in-frame beta chains. Under each unique CDR3 protein, matching rows form one entry showing the most common genes and DNA. TCRdb, rather than the study authors, made the V and J calls. Recorded for this sample are about 450,000 distinct CDR3 sequences; roughly a quarter of them occurred a single time. The ten largest clonotypes hold about 0.9% of the sample. Sequenced sample: blood, either unsorted or a sorted T cell fraction (not recorded which). The clonotype was recovered from a male donor with ankylosing spondylitis.

The CDR3 protein sequence reads: CSARDLTGSYNEQFF. In nucleotides, the sequence is TGCAGTGCTAGAGATCTAACTGGTTCCTACAATGAGCAGTTCTTC. The chain was built from TRBV20-1 and TRBJ2-1, with no reliable assignment of the D segment. At the junction V is shortened by 0 bases and J by 1 base, with 10 bases in between. The germline V gene (reference sequence) provides CDR1 DFQATT and CDR2 SNEGSKA. Taken from cysteine to phenylalanine, the CDR3 has 15 residues. The CDR3 DNA has 45 bases and is translated from base 1.